These 25 T cell receptor beta chains were sequenced from one sample in a study of T cell repertoires in aging, cancer and after chemotherapy. TCR beta rearrangements were amplified from peripheral blood genomic DNA. Rearranged V-D-J TRB sequences were amplified with a mixed TRB-A/B primer pool. TCRdb called the multiplex PCR reads again in MiXCR, with one record for every CDR3 protein. The data show roughly 6,000 distinct CDR3 sequences, 38% seen once. Sequencing used blood. These receptors all stem from a human donor with a blood cancer.

The genes are TRBV29-1 and TRBJ2-2, with TRBD2 matching over 9 bases. In germline, CDR1 is SQVTM, CDR2 ANQGSEA. The CDR3 extends over 14 amino acids. The CDR3 region has the DNA TGCAGTGGGGGAGCGGGAGGAAACACCGGGGAGCTGTTTTTT. It is translated as CSGGAGGNTGELFF.

CDR3 sequence: CASSLAEGGGSYGYTF. The DNA for the CDR3 is TGTGCCAGCAGTTTGGCCGAGGGGGGTGGTAGCTATGGCTACACCTTC. The chain recombines TRBV28 with TRBJ1-2; maybe TRBD1 (6 bases). CDR3 length equals 16 residues. Germline lookup yields CDR1 MDHEN and CDR2 SYDVKM. Trimming removed 3 bases at V and 4 bases at J, with 18 bases between.

V is TRBV20-1 and J is TRBJ2-5, with 9 bases matching TRBD2. V trimming: 3 bases; J trimming: 1 base; junction bases outside the gene matches: 9. CDR1 is DFQATT and CDR2 is SNEGSKA in the germline V gene (reference sequence). This CDR3 comprises 16 residues. CDR3 nucleotides: TGCAGTGCTAGGTCCCATACTAGCGGGCCCCAAGAGACCCAGTACTTC. Encoded protein: CSARSHTSGPQETQYF.

This clonotype was counted between two and nine times. The chain combines TRBV27 with TRBJ2-6; D remains unclear. Per the germline V gene, CDR1 is MNHEY and CDR2 is SMNVEV (reference sequence). Trimming cost V 5 bases and J 1 base, with 21 bases left between them. This CDR3 has 19 residues. CDR3 nucleotide sequence: TGTGCCAGCAGTAACCCACGAGAGGCTTCCCTGTCTGGGGCCAACGTCCTGACTTTC. Residues: CASSNPREASLSGANVLTF.

In this sample, this clonotype is hyperexpanded. The chain has TRBV15 and TRBJ2-3, with 8 positions matching TRBD2. This CDR3 has 15 residues. Germline CDR1 reads LNHNV; CDR2 reads YYDKDF (reference sequence). Germline trimming cut 3 bases from V and 3 bases from J; bases unmatched to any gene: 5. The CDR3 DNA follows: TGTGCCACCAGCAGTAGCGGGACTCCGACAGATACGCAGTATTTT. It specifies CATSSSGTPTDTQYF.

As for this clonotype: A much larger clone lies a single base off, so this may be a read error. The chain carries TRBV29-1 and TRBJ2-7; 8 bases are a match to TRBD1. Germline values: CDR1 SQVTM, CDR2 ANQGSEA. This CDR3 comprises 13 residues. The V segment lost 6 bases and the J segment 5 bases; nucleotides outside the gene matches: 9. The CDR3 is CSVLTGVVNEQYF. The CDR3 bases are TGCAGCGTCTTGACAGGGGTCGTCAACGAGCAGTACTTC.

By sample share, this clonotype is medium-sized (0.01 to 0.1%). J is TRBJ2-2 and V is TRBV6-4; D remains ambiguous. Trimming left V 5 bases short and J 2 bases short, with 3 bases between. This CDR3 spans 12 amino acids. Germline V CDR1 and CDR2: MRHNA, SNTAGT. The CDR3 DNA follows: TGTGCCAGCAGTCCTAACACCGGGGAGCTGTTTTTT. It yields the protein CASSPNTGELFF.

A few counts support this clonotype. V is TRBV29-1 and J is TRBJ2-5; tentative D call: TRBD1 (6 bases). V gave up 0 bases and J gave up 2 bases, with 10 bases separating them. Per germline, CDR1 SQVTM and CDR2 ANQGSEA. The CDR3 is 14 residues long. The CDR3 is CSVEDPQGQETQYF. The DNA of the CDR3 is TGCAGCGTTGAAGATCCACAGGGTCAAGAGACCCAGTACTTC.

This chain links TRBV5-5 with TRBJ2-1; tentative D call: TRBD2 (5 bases). CDR3 size: 13 residues. V lost 0 bases to trimming and J lost 12 bases, with 13 bases between them. CDR1 is SGHKS and CDR2 is YYEKEE in the germline V gene (reference sequence). Here the CDR3 reads CASSLALEDRQFF. CDR3 bases: TGTGCCAGCAGCTTGGCACTAGAAGATCGGCAGTTCTTC.

This clonotype was picked up a small number of times. This chain connects TRBV5-6 to TRBJ1-2, with D uncertain. The CDR3 contains 14 residues. Germline values: CDR1 SGHDT, CDR2 YYEEEE. The V gene lost 0 bases and the J gene lost 2 bases, with 8 bases spanning the gap. CDR3 coding DNA: TGTGCCAGCAGCTTGGATCGGGGAAACTATGGCTACACCTTC. Its protein product is CASSLDRGNYGYTF.

By share, this clonotype ranks as medium-sized. The chain carries TRBV6-5 and TRBJ2-7; 8 nucleotides align to TRBD1. The CDR3 consists of 14 residues. CDR1 and CDR2 from the germline V gene are MNHEY and SVGAGI. V was clipped by 7 bases and J by 3 bases; unmatched bases: 8. This CDR3 is CASKPRQGLYEQYF. As DNA, the CDR3 is TGTGCCAGCAAGCCTCGACAGGGGCTCTACGAGCAGTACTTC.

In this sample, this clonotype turned up a few times. CDR3 bases: TGTGCCAGTAGTAGCGACAGAGGGAACGCTTTCTTT. It codes for CASSSDRGNAFF. The chain recombines TRBV19 with TRBJ1-1; a weak D match, TRBD1 (5 bases). Trimming removed 4 bases at V and 11 bases at J, with 14 bases between. The germline V gene has CDR1 LNHDA and CDR2 SQIVND (reference sequence). This CDR3 comprises 12 residues.

The CDR3 region has the DNA TGTGCCAGCAGTTTGGGGGTCCTGGGGGAGACCCAGTACTTC. Translating gives CASSLGVLGETQYF. The chain combines TRBV27 with TRBJ2-5; D may be TRBD1 or TRBD2 (5 bases each). This CDR3 spans 14 amino acids. V dropped 3 bases and J dropped 5 bases, with 13 bases sitting between them. The germline V gene encodes CDR1 MNHEY and CDR2 SMNVEV (reference sequence).

DNA of the CDR3: TGTGCCTGCCAATATGACCTGGGTTCACCCCTCCACTTT. This sequence encodes CACQYDLGSPLHF. The chain uses TRBV30 and TRBJ1-6; D is ambiguous. The CDR3 sequence is 13 residues long. Germline values: CDR1 GTSNPN, CDR2 SVGIG (reference sequence). V lost 6 bases, J lost 9 bases, and 15 bases lay in between.

This clonotype has just a few counts. This sequence joins TRBV19 and TRBJ2-1, with D maybe TRBD2 (5 bases). CDR1 and CDR2 (germline): LNHDA, SQIVND (reference sequence). V dropped 3 bases and J dropped 5 bases, with 5 bases sitting between them. The CDR3 contains 12 residues. DNA of the CDR3: TGTGCCAGTAGTATGGAGGACAATGAGCAGTTCTTC. Residues: CASSMEDNEQFF. The full variable domain, in which reference TRBV19 and TRBJ2-1 provide the parts outside the CDR3, is DGGITQSPKYLFRKEGQNVTLSCEQNLNHDAMYWYRQDPGQGLRLIYYSQIVNDFQKGDIAEGYSVSREKKESFPLTVTSAQKNPTAFYLCASSMEDNEQFFGPGTRLTVL.

This sequence joins TRBV6-5 and TRBJ2-2; D remains unclear. The V and J ends lost 10 bases and 4 bases respectively, with 13 bases between them. The CDR3 covers 13 residues. Germline assignment: CDR1 MNHEY and CDR2 SVGAGI. The CDR3 coding sequence is TGTGCCATCAGCGACGGCACCACCGGGGAGCTGTTTTTT. It codes for CAISDGTTGELFF.

To note about this clonotype: This may come from a read error, since a much larger clone is one base off. The CDR3 loop is CSSSRDSYNEQFF. CDR3 DNA sequence: TGTTCCAGCAGCCGGGACAGTTACAATGAGCAGTTCTTC. The rearrangement links TRBV6-1 to TRBJ2-1, with TRBD1 identical over 7 bases. The germline V gene has CDR1 MNHNS and CDR2 SASEGT. The length of the CDR3 is 13 residues.

This rearrangement joins TRBV29-1 to TRBJ1-1; 7 bases match TRBD1. In germline, CDR1 is SQVTM, CDR2 ANQGSEA. V lost 5 bases, J lost 0 bases, and 3 bases stayed unmatched. CDR3 length: 13 residues. Written as DNA, the CDR3 is TGCAGCGTTACTAGGGGGCTGAACACTGAAGCTTTCTTT. Its translation is CSVTRGLNTEAFF.

A remark on this clonotype: A read error may produce the germline difference seen at one junction end. The rearrangement links TRBV5-1 to TRBJ2-7; the match to TRBD1 covers 10 bases. The CDR3 has 15 residues. Looked up from germline, CDR1 is SGHRS and CDR2 is YFSETQ. Here the CDR3 DNA reads TGTGCCAGCGGCCAACTGGGACAGGGGACCTACGAGCAGTACTTC. Encoded protein: CASGQLGQGTYEQYF.

The chain has TRBV6-5 and TRBJ1-6; 8 nucleotides match TRBD1. Trimming removed 5 bases from V and 9 bases from J; junction bases left unmatched: 6. The CDR3 extends over 14 amino acids. The germline CDR1 and CDR2 sequences are MNHEY and SVGAGI. The DNA of the CDR3 is TGTGCCAGCAGTAAGACAGGGGTAGGTTCACCCCTCCACTTT. Translating it yields CASSKTGVGSPLHF.

The chain recombines TRBV15 with TRBJ2-7; 10 bases fit TRBD1. CDR1 is LNHNV, CDR2 YYDKDF, per germline (reference sequence). The length of the CDR3 is 16 residues. Germline trimming cut 3 bases from V and 1 base from J; bases unmatched to any gene: 6. For the CDR3, the DNA is TGTGCCACCAGCAGGGAGGGACAGGGGTATTCCTACGAGCAGTACTTC. Amino acids: CATSREGQGYSYEQYF.

By share of the sample, this clonotype is medium-sized. The chain carries TRBV18 and TRBJ2-1, with 12 bases aligning to TRBD2. This CDR3 comprises 16 residues. Germline V gene sequence: CDR1 KGHSH, CDR2 LQKENI. The ends lost 3 bases at V and 7 bases at J; junction bases unmatched: 7. CDR3: CASSPPRTSGKNEQFF. The CDR3 nucleotides are TGTGCCAGCTCACCGCCTCGGACTAGCGGGAAAAATGAGCAGTTCTTC.

A word on this clonotype: The junction shows a germline mismatch at one end, possibly a read error. This rearrangement joins TRBV19 to TRBJ1-1; TRBD1 might be the D (6 bases). Germline CDR1 LNHDA, CDR2 SQIVND (reference sequence). The CDR3 is made up of 12 amino acids. CDR3 protein: CASRDSYTEDFF. For the CDR3, the DNA is TGTGCCAGTAGGGACAGTTACACTGAAGATTTCTTT.

The chain recombines TRBV10-3 with TRBJ1-2, with D hard to call. CDR1 is ENHRY, CDR2 SYGVKD, per germline. The CDR3 length is 12 residues. V was pared by 11 bases and J by 3 bases, with 13 bases between. Written as DNA, the CDR3 is TGTGCCGCCCGGGCCGGCGACTATGGCTACACCTTC. Translation gives CAARAGDYGYTF.

The chain carries TRBV29-1 and TRBJ2-2; 11 nucleotides match TRBD2. CDR3 size: 16 residues. Germline CDR1 is SQVTM and CDR2 is ANQGSEA. V dropped 0 bases and J dropped 6; count of bases not matched to a gene: 6. The CDR3 reads CSVEDLTSGSSGELFF. For the CDR3, the DNA is TGCAGCGTTGAAGATCTAACTAGCGGGAGCTCCGGGGAGCTGTTTTTT.